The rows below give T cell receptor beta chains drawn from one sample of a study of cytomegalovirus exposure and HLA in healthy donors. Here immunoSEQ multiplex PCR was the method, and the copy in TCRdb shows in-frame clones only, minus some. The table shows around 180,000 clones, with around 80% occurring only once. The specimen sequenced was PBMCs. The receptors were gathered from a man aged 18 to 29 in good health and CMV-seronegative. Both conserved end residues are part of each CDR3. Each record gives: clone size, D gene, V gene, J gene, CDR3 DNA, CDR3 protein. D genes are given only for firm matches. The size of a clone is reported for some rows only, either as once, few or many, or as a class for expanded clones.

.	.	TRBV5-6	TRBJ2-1	TGTGCCAGCAGCCCTCTTAGTCTAGCGTCCTACAATGAGCAGTTCTTC	CASSPLSLASYNEQFF
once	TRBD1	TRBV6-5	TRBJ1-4	TGTGCCAGCAGGAAACAGGGGACGGTCGAGAAACTGTTTTTT	CASRKQGTVEKLFF
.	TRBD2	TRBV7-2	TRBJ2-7	TGTGCCAGCAGCTTTCTCGACAGGGGGACTAGCGGGCCTACCTACGAGCAGTACTTC	CASSFLDRGTSGPTYEQYF
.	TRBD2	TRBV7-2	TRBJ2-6	TGTGCCAGCAGCTTAGGGACTAGCTCTGGGGCCAACGTCCTGACTTTC	CASSLGTSSGANVLTF
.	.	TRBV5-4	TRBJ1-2	TGTGCCAGCAGCCTACAGGGAGTGGGTACCTATGGCTACACCTTC	CASSLQGVGTYGYTF
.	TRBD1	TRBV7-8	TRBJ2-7	TGTGCCAGCAGCTTACGACAGGGGCGTACCTACGAGCAGTACTTC	CASSLRQGRTYEQYF
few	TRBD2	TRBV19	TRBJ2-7	TGTGCCAGTAGTATGCGGGGGATTACCTACGAGCAGTACTTC	CASSMRGITYEQYF
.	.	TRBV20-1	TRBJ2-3	TGCAGTGCCGCGGTTCGAGATACGCAGTATTTT	CSAAVRDTQYF
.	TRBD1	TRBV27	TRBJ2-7	TGTGCCAGCAGTACCACAGGGGGATCCTACGAGCAGTACTTC	CASSTTGGSYEQYF
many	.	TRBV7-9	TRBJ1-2	TGTGCCAGCAGCAATACACAGGGAGATAACTATGGCTACACCTTC	CASSNTQGDNYGYTF
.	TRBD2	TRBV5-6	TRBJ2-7	TGTGCCAGCAGCTGGGGGACTAGCGGCTTTACCTACGAGCAGTACTTC	CASSWGTSGFTYEQYF
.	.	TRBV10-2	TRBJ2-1	TGCGCCAGCATTGCTAGGGGGAATGAGCAGTTCTTC	CASIARGNEQFF
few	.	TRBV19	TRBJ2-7	TGTGCCAGTAGTCCCGGTTCCTCCTACGAGCAGTACTTC	CASSPGSSYEQYF
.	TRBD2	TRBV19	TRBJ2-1	TGTGCCAGCTGGGGACTAGCGGGGGGGAACAATGAGCAGTTCTTC	CASWGLAGGNNEQFF
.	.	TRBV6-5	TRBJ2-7	TGTGCCAGCAGTTACTCCCCCACCCGAGGCTCCTACGAGCAGTACTTC	CASSYSPTRGSYEQYF
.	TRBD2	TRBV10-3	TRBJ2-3	TGTGCCATCAGTAAACTAGCGGGAGAGGGAACAGATACGCAGTATTTT	CAISKLAGEGTDTQYF
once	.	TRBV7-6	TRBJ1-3	TGTGCCAGCACCCCGGGGGGGTTTTATCCTGGAAACACCATATATTTT	CASTPGGFYPGNTIYF
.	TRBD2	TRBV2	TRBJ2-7	TGTGCCAGCAGTGGGGGACTAGCAGCGGGGGGCTACGAGCAGTACTTC	CASSGGLAAGGYEQYF
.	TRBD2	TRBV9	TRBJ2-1	TGTGCCAGCAGCGGAAGCGGGACCGGTGGTAATGAGCAGTTCTTC	CASSGSGTGGNEQFF
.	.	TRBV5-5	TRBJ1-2	TGTGCCAGCAGCCCGTCGACATATGGTGGCTACACCTTC	CASSPSTYGGYTF
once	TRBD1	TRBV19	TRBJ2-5	TGTGCCAGTAGTATAAGGGGGCGGGAGACCCAGTACTTC	CASSIRGRETQYF
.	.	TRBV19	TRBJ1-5	TGTGCCAGTAGTATCGGGCAGCCCCAGCATTTT	CASSIGQPQHF
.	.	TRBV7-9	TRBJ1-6	TGTGCCAGCAGCCCCAGGAGGGGCTCACCCCTCCACTTT	CASSPRRGSPLHF
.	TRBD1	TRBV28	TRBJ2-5	TGTGCCAGCAGGACAGGGTTTTCCCAAGAGACCCAGTACTTC	CASRTGFSQETQYF
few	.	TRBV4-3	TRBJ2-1	TGCGCCAGCAGCCAAGATTTAGAGGTTAGCTCCTACAATGAGCAGTTCTTC	CASSQDLEVSSYNEQFF
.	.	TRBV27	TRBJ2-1	TGTGCCAGCAGCGGGGTTAATTGGGAAAATGAGCAGTTCTTC	CASSGVNWENEQFF
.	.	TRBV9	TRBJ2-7	TGTGCCAGCAGTGCCACCGCCGGTAACTACGAGCAGTACTTC	CASSATAGNYEQYF
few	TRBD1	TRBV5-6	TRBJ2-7	TGTGCCAGCAGCTGGCCAGGACAGGGCTACGAGCAGTACTTC	CASSWPGQGYEQYF
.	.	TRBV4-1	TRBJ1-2	TGCGCCAGCGGGGAGGGCGGGTATGGCTACACCTTC	CASGEGGYGYTF
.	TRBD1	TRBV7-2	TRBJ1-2	TGTGCCTGCAGCCGCGACTCACAGGGGGGTTATGGCTACACCTTC	CACSRDSQGGYGYTF
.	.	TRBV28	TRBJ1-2	TGTGCCAGCAGTTTAGTGGGCAGGGCAAAGGCTGGCTACACCTTC	CASSLVGRAKAGYTF
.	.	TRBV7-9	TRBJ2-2	TGTGCCAGCAGCTTCACGGCCGGGGAGCTGTTTTTT	CASSFTAGELFF
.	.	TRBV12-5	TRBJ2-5	TGTGCTAGTGGTTTGGTAAGGGCGGGGGCGGCCCTGGAGACCCAGTACTTC	CASGLVRAGAALETQYF
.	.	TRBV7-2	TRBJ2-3	TGTGCCAGCAGCTTAGTTAGCTTTAGCACAGATACGCAGTATTTT	CASSLVSFSTDTQYF
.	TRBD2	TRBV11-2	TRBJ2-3	TGTGCCAGCAGCTTAGCCGGGAGGGTGCCAGATACGCAGTATTTT	CASSLAGRVPDTQYF
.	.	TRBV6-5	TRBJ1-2	TGTGCCAGCAGCGGGGGAGGATTCAGCTATGGCTACACCTTC	CASSGGGFSYGYTF
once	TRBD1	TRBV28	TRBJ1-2	TGTGCCAGCAGTTTACAGGGGGGCTATGGCTACACCTTC	CASSLQGGYGYTF
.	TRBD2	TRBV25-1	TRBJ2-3	TGTGCCAGCAGTCCAATTCTCGGGACTAGCGGGCGCACAGATACGCAGTATTTT	CASSPILGTSGRTDTQYF
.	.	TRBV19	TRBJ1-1	TGTGCCAGTAGTATTCTACCGGGACACGGTAAGAACACTGAAGCTTTCTTT	CASSILPGHGKNTEAFF
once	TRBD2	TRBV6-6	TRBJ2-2	TGTGCCAGCAGGGCGGGACTAGTCACCGGGGAGCTGTTTTTT	CASRAGLVTGELFF
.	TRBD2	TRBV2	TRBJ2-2	TGTGCCAGCAGTGGTAGCGGGGGGGCGAACACCGGGGAGCTGTTTTTT	CASSGSGGANTGELFF
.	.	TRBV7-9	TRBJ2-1	TGTGCCAGCACCATTAGCGGAACCTCCTACAATGAGCAGTTCTTC	CASTISGTSYNEQFF
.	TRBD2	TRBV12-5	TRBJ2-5	TGTGCTAGTGGCTGGGGGGGGCAAGAGACCCAGTACTTC	CASGWGGQETQYF
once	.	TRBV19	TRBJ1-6	TGTGCCAGTAGTCCTGGACTGCGCGTGGCTAATTCACCCCTCCACTTT	CASSPGLRVANSPLHF